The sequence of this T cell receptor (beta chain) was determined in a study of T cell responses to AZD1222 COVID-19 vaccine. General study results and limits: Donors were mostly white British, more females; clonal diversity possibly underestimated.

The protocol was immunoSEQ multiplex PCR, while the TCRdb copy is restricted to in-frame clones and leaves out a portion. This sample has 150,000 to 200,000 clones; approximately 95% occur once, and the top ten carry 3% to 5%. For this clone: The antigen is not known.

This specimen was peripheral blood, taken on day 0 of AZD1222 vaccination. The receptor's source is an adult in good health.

Here the CDR3 reads CASSIGLAVLYEQYF. CDR3 nucleotides: TGTGCCAGTAGTATAGGGCTAGCGGTACTTTACGAGCAGTACTTC. The rearrangement uses TRBV19 and TRBJ2-7, with 7 bases identical to TRBD2. This CDR3 spans 15 amino acids. CDR1 and CDR2 (germline): LNHDA, SQIVND (reference sequence). J lost 4 bases, V lost 1 base, and 7 bases had no gene match. The whole variable domain, remainder taken from reference TRBV19 and TRBJ2-7, is DGGITQSPKYLFRKEGQNVTLSCEQNLNHDAMYWYRQDPGQGLRLIYYSQIVNDFQKGDIAEGYSVSREKKESFPLTVTSAQKNPTAFYLCASSIGLAVLYEQYFGPGTRLTVT.